The 32 T cell receptor beta chains presented below share a single source sample, sequenced in a study of shared clonotypes between healthy human individuals. Libraries were prepared by immunoSEQ multiplex PCR; TCRdb keeps only in-frame clonotypes and omits some of them. The profile shows about 1.5 million clones, roughly 96% of them singletons. Sequencing was carried out using naive CD4+ T cells sorted from blood. Subset described: CD45RA+ positively selected. The receptor source for this set is a man aged 25-45 years in good health.

The chain joins TRBV28 to TRBJ2-3; D ambiguous. The CDR3 is made up of 13 amino acids. V was pared by 8 bases and J by 3 bases, with 12 bases between. Germline V gene lookup returns CDR1 MDHEN and CDR2 SYDVKM. The CDR3 sequence: CASYYAGTDTQYF. CDR3 bases: TGTGCCAGCTATTATGCCGGGACAGATACGCAGTATTTT.

The chain recombines TRBV19 with TRBJ2-2; the D is unclear. The V end was cut by 4 bases, the J end by 2 bases, with 8 bases between. CDR3 length: 14 amino acids. From germline, CDR1 is LNHDA and CDR2 SQIVND (reference sequence). CDR3 residues: CASSKLENTGELFF. The CDR3 coding sequence is TGTGCCAGTAGTAAGCTAGAAAACACCGGGGAGCTGTTTTTT.

This clone was seen once. The V and J genes are TRBV4-2 and TRBJ2-5; 11 bases line up with TRBD2. The V segment lost 0 bases and the J segment 5 bases; nucleotides outside the gene matches: 29. CDR1 and CDR2 (germline): LGHNA, YNFKEQ. The CDR3 is 24 amino acids. The CDR3 nucleotides are TGTGCCAGCAGCCAAGACCATTTCAGGGGGACTAGCGGAATAAGGACAGGTAGCGGGGAGACCCAGTACTTC. It yields the protein CASSQDHFRGTSGIRTGSGETQYF.

The rearrangement links TRBV19 to TRBJ2-7, with TRBD1 identical over 7 bases. CDR3 length: 13 residues. V lost 6 bases to trimming and J lost 2 bases; unmatched junction nucleotides: 4. Germline-derived CDR1 and CDR2 are LNHDA and SQIVND (reference sequence). The CDR3 DNA reads TGTGCCAGTAGCCAGACAGGGACCTACGAGCAGTACTTC. It codes for CASSQTGTYEQYF.

The CDR3 spells CASSRRNGEKLFF. In DNA, the CDR3 is TGTGCCAGTAGTAGGCGGAACGGTGAAAAACTGTTTTTT. J is TRBJ1-4 and V is TRBV19; D gene ambiguous. This CDR3 has 13 residues. V gave up 4 bases and J gave up 7 bases, with 10 bases separating them. Germline V CDR1 and CDR2: LNHDA, SQIVND (reference sequence).

This chain uses TRBV6-1 with TRBJ2-4; 8 bases fit TRBD2. The CDR3 extends over 15 amino acids. J gave up 6 bases and V 2 bases, and 6 bases lay outside the gene matches. The germline gives CDR1 MNHNS, CDR2 SASEGT. CDR3 coding DNA: TGTGCCAGCAGTGAACTAGCGGGCCCCGGAAACATTCAGTACTTC. This sequence encodes CASSELAGPGNIQYF.

The chain is built from TRBV6-6 and TRBJ1-5, with 8 bases aligning to TRBD1. The germline gives CDR1 MNHNY, CDR2 SVGAGI (reference sequence). J gave up 6 bases and V 2 bases, and 6 bases lay outside the gene matches. CDR3 size: 15 residues. The CDR3 sequence: CASSYRTGGSQPQHF. The CDR3 DNA reads TGTGCCAGCAGTTACCGTACAGGGGGGTCTCAGCCCCAGCATTTT.

The chain carries TRBV5-6 and TRBJ2-1, with D possibly matching TRBD2 (5 bases). V was clipped by 1 base and J by 6 bases, with 14 bases between them. The germline V gene has CDR1 SGHDT and CDR2 YYEEEE. The CDR3 runs to 15 residues. The DNA of the CDR3 is TGTGCCAGCAGCTTGCCTAGCCCGCCCCGCAATGAGCAGTTCTTC. Encoded protein: CASSLPSPPRNEQFF.

The chain joins TRBV6-5 to TRBJ2-7; D unresolved. The ends were cut back, 0 bases at V and 1 base at J, with 10 bases in the middle. The length of the CDR3 is 15 residues. Germline CDR1 is MNHEY and CDR2 is SVGAGI. The CDR3 DNA follows: TGTGCCAGCAGTTACTCCCGGAGTGAATCCTACGAGCAGTACTTC. The encoded protein is CASSYSRSESYEQYF.

V usage is TRBV2 and J usage is TRBJ2-5; the D is unclear. The V end lost 3 bases, the J end lost 9 bases, and 5 bases lay between the germline ends. The CDR3 extends over 10 amino acids. Germline V gene sequence: CDR1 SNHLY, CDR2 FYNNEI. Here the CDR3 DNA reads TGTGCCAGCAGTGACTATTCCCAGTACTTC. Its translation is CASSDYSQYF.

V usage is TRBV7-2 and J usage is TRBJ2-7, with 11 bases lining up with TRBD1. V trimming: 5 bases; J trimming: 2 bases; junction bases outside the gene matches: 2. Germline loops: CDR1 SGHTA, CDR2 FQGNSA. CDR3 length equals 14 residues. The CDR3, as DNA: TGTGCCAGCAGCGCGGGACAGGGGGCCTACGAGCAGTACTTC. Translated: CASSAGQGAYEQYF.

The chain uses TRBV19 and TRBJ1-2; D gene uncertain. This CDR3 is 14 amino acids long. V was trimmed by 1 base and J by 4 bases, leaving 10 bases between them. Per the germline V gene, CDR1 is LNHDA and CDR2 is SQIVND (reference sequence). The CDR3 DNA follows: TGTGCCAGTAGTATAGTGTACAAGACCTATGGCTACACCTTC. The encoded protein is CASSIVYKTYGYTF.

The gene calls are TRBV28 and TRBJ1-4; D remains unclear. The V and J ends lost 7 bases and 0 bases respectively, with 12 bases between them. Germline V gene lookup returns CDR1 MDHEN and CDR2 SYDVKM. This CDR3 comprises 15 residues. The CDR3 nucleotides are TGTGCCAGCACCACCCGATGGGCAACTAATGAAAAACTGTTTTTT. Translating it yields CASTTRWATNEKLFF.

The table lists this clone with a count of one. The chain recombines TRBV29-1 with TRBJ1-2, with D possibly being TRBD1 (5 bases). V was pared by 2 bases and J by 5 bases, with 18 bases between. CDR1 SQVTM and CDR2 ANQGSEA come from the germline V gene. The CDR3 extends over 15 amino acids. The chain's CDR3 is CSVEFSGRGGYGYTF. CDR3 coding DNA: TGCAGCGTTGAATTCTCGGGACGGGGAGGATATGGCTACACCTTC.

This clone occurred a few times. The chain links TRBV9 to TRBJ1-3; D unclear. The CDR3 loop spans 15 amino acids. Germline-derived CDR1 and CDR2 are SGDLS and YYNGEE. V was pared by 0 bases and J by 2 bases, with 9 bases between. CDR3 in DNA: TGTGCCAGCAGCGTAGCGGCAAATACTGGAAACACCATATATTTT. This sequence encodes CASSVAANTGNTIYF.

The gene calls are TRBV10-2 and TRBJ2-7; 9 nucleotides match TRBD2. The CDR3 has 14 amino acids. CDR1 and CDR2 from the germline V gene are WSHSY and SAAADI. With 5 bases clipped from V and 5 bases from J, the junction kept 7 bases outside the gene matches. The CDR3 loop is CASSRREGLHEQYF. The CDR3 DNA reads TGCGCCAGCAGTAGGCGGGAGGGCCTCCACGAGCAGTACTTC.

V usage is TRBV5-3 and J usage is TRBJ2-5, with TRBD2 as a possible D gene (5 bases). TRBV5-3 has ORF status, its function being uncertain. V was pared by 2 bases and J by 1 base, with 18 bases between. The CDR3 consists of 17 residues. CDR3 region: CARSFMTLRSGQETQYF. CDR3 DNA sequence: TGTGCCAGAAGCTTCATGACGCTCCGAAGCGGCCAAGAGACCCAGTACTTC.

The chain has TRBV5-1 and TRBJ2-7, with TRBD1 identical over 9 bases. This CDR3 has 15 amino acids. J gave up 6 bases and V 4 bases, and 11 bases lay outside the gene matches. Per the germline V gene, CDR1 is SGHRS and CDR2 is YFSETQ. The CDR3 sequence is CASSAQVQGAIEQYF. CDR3 DNA sequence: TGCGCCAGCAGCGCCCAGGTACAGGGGGCCATCGAGCAGTACTTC.

The CDR3 protein is CASSSRTYNEQFF. CDR3 nucleotides: TGTGCCAGCAGCTCTCGGACCTACAATGAGCAGTTCTTC. The rearrangement joins TRBV11-3 to TRBJ2-1, with D hard to call. Trimming left V 4 bases short and J 2 bases short, with 6 bases between. The CDR3 spans 13 residues. In germline, CDR1 is SGHNT, CDR2 YENEEA.

This chain links TRBV19 with TRBJ1-5, with no clear D. This CDR3 has 15 amino acids. V lost 8 bases, J lost 6 bases, and 20 bases lay in between. Germline lookup yields CDR1 LNHDA and CDR2 SQIVND (reference sequence). In DNA form, the CDR3 reads TGTGCCAGTTCGCGAAGTCAAATGAATGGTCAGCCCCAGCATTTT. Protein: CASSRSQMNGQPQHF.

V is TRBV2 and J is TRBJ2-2, with 11 bases lining up with TRBD1. With 5 bases clipped from V and 4 bases from J, the junction kept 9 bases outside the gene matches. Germline V gene lookup returns CDR1 SNHLY and CDR2 FYNNEI. This CDR3 region has 17 residues. The CDR3 loop reads CASSPGQGAISTGELFF. The CDR3 DNA sequence: TGTGCCAGCAGTCCCGGACAGGGGGCGATCTCCACCGGGGAGCTGTTTTTT.

V is TRBV28 and J is TRBJ2-7; D might be TRBD1 (6 bases). The CDR3 extends over 14 amino acids. The germline V gene encodes CDR1 MDHEN and CDR2 SYDVKM. V was trimmed by 10 bases and J by 1 base, leaving 17 bases between them. For the CDR3, the DNA is TGTGCCACAACCCGGCAGGGGTGGTCCTACGAGCAGTACTTC. Translating gives CATTRQGWSYEQYF.

The chain joins TRBV7-2 to TRBJ1-5; D call uncertain. Germline CDR1 reads SGHTA; CDR2 reads FQGNSA. V dropped 5 bases and J dropped 2 bases, with 13 bases sitting between them. This CDR3 region has 15 residues. CDR3 nucleotides: TGTGCCAGCAGCCCCCGCGGACTAGGCAATCAGCCCCAGCATTTT. Its protein is CASSPRGLGNQPQHF.

This chain uses TRBV29-1 with TRBJ1-2; a weak D match, TRBD1 (6 bases). CDR3 length equals 13 residues. Trimming stripped 5 bases from V and 5 bases from J, with 15 bases between. CDR1 SQVTM and CDR2 ANQGSEA come from the germline V gene. CDR3: CSVFGQRGYGYTF. The CDR3 bases are TGCAGCGTTTTTGGACAAAGGGGGTATGGCTACACCTTC.

V is TRBV5-1 and J is TRBJ1-3; TRBD1 aligns across 7 bases. Losses at the gene ends were 7 bases for V and 0 bases for J; bases not matched to a gene: 4. In germline, CDR1 is SGHRS, CDR2 YFSETQ. The CDR3 has 14 residues. The CDR3 nucleotides read TGCGCCAGCCGGGACAGTCCCTCTGGAAACACCATATATTTT. Amino acid sequence: CASRDSPSGNTIYF.

The chain recombines TRBV27 with TRBJ1-1; 8 nucleotides line up with TRBD1. The CDR3 covers 14 residues. Losses at the gene ends were 6 bases for V and 3 bases for J; bases not matched to a gene: 6. In germline, CDR1 is MNHEY, CDR2 SMNVEV (reference sequence). CDR3 bases: TGTGCCAGCAGGACAGGGGAGCGCGACACTGAAGCTTTCTTT. This translates into CASRTGERDTEAFF.

V gene TRBV23-1 combines with J gene TRBJ2-7; D ambiguous. TRBV23-1 is an open reading frame, and its role is uncertain. This CDR3 has 9 amino acids. CDR3 residues: CVKGRQQYF. DNA for the CDR3: TGCGTTAAAGGGCGGCAGCAGTACTTC.

The chain uses TRBV6-1 and TRBJ1-4; tentatively, D is TRBD1 (6 bases). Trimming left V 7 bases short and J 3 bases short, with 15 bases between. Germline CDR1 MNHNS, CDR2 SASEGT. The CDR3 is made up of 15 amino acids. In DNA form, the CDR3 reads TGTGCCAGCAACGGACAGCCTATTCCTAATGAAAAACTGTTTTTT. This encodes CASNGQPIPNEKLFF.

The V and J genes are TRBV5-3 and TRBJ2-7; TRBD2 matches at 7 bases. TRBV5-3 is an ORF, and what it does is uncertain. Trimming cost V 1 base and J 3 bases; bases outside gene matches: 7. The CDR3 runs 15 residues. This CDR3 is CARSLLGLTDYEQYF. CDR3 DNA sequence: TGTGCCAGAAGCTTGTTGGGACTAACGGACTACGAGCAGTACTTC.

The genes are TRBV28 and TRBJ2-4; D is unclear. Trimming pared 3 bases from V and 8 bases from J, leaving 11 bases between. Per the germline V gene, CDR1 is MDHEN and CDR2 is SYDVKM. The CDR3 spans 13 residues. As DNA, the CDR3 is TGTGCCAGCAGTTTGGGGTTTCGGGACATTCAGTACTTC. Translation gives CASSLGFRDIQYF.

A single count supports this clone. The gene calls are TRBV4-1 and TRBJ2-3; TRBD1 or TRBD2 may be the D gene (5 bases each). With 3 bases removed from V and 2 bases from J, the gap between germline ends came to 12 bases. Per the germline V gene, CDR1 is MGHRA and CDR2 is YSYEKL. This CDR3 comprises 15 residues. This CDR3 reads CASSHPGRDTDTQYF. The CDR3 DNA reads as TGCGCCAGCAGCCATCCGGGACGGGACACAGATACGCAGTATTTT.

This rearrangement joins TRBV19 to TRBJ2-2; D uncertain. The V gene's germline CDR1 is LNHDA and CDR2 SQIVND (reference sequence). Trimming took off 3 bases at V and 0 bases at J, with 8 bases between the two ends. The CDR3 loop spans 15 amino acids. CDR3 nucleotide sequence: TGTGCCAGTAGTATCTGGGTCGCGAACACCGGGGAGCTGTTTTTT. Amino acids: CASSIWVANTGELFF.